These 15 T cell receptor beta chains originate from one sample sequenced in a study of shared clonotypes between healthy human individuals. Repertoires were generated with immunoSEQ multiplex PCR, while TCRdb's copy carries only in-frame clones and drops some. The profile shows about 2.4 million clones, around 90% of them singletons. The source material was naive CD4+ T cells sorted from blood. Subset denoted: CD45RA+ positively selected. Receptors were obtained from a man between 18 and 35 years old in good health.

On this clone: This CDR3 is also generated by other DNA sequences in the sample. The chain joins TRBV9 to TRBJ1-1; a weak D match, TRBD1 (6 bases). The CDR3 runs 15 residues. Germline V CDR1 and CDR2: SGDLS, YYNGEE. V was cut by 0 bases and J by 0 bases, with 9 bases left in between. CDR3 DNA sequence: TGTGCCAGCAGCGTAGGCCAGGGGTTGAACACTGAAGCTTTCTTT. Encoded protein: CASSVGQGLNTEAFF.

DNA of the CDR3: TGTGCCAGCAGTTACTCACCCAGGGACACTGAAGCTTTCTTT. This sequence encodes CASSYSPRDTEAFF. The chain uses TRBV6-5 and TRBJ1-1; D is perhaps TRBD1 (5 bases). The V gene's germline CDR1 is MNHEY and CDR2 SVGAGI. The CDR3 has 14 amino acids. The V end was cut by 0 bases, the J end by 3 bases, with 8 bases between.

The DNA for the CDR3 is TGCGCCAGCAGCTTGGCCAACGGGGACGGAGAGACCCAGTACTTC. Translated, it gives CASSLANGDGETQYF. The chain joins TRBV5-1 to TRBJ2-5; TRBD1 or TRBD2 may be the D gene (5 bases each). CDR3 length: 15 residues. Germline-derived CDR1 and CDR2 are SGHRS and YFSETQ. Trimming stripped 0 bases from V and 4 bases from J, with 13 bases between.

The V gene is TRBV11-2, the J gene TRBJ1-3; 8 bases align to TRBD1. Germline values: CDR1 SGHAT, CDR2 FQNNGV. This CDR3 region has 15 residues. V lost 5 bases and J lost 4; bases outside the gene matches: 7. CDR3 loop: CASSPRTGLGNTIYF. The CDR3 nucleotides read TGTGCCAGCAGCCCCCGGACAGGGCTAGGAAACACCATATATTTT. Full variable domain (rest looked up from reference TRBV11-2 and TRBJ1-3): EAGVAQSPRYKIIEKRQSVAFWCNPISGHATLYWYQQILGQGPKLLIQFQNNGVVDDSQLPKDRFSAERLKGVDSTLKIQPAKLEDSAVYLCASSPRTGLGNTIYFGEGSWLTVV.

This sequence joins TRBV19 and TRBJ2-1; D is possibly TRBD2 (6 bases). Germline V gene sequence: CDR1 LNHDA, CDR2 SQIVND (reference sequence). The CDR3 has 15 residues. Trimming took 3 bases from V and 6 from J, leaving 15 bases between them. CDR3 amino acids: CASSIGRLGPNEQFF. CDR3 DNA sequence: TGTGCCAGTAGTATCGGGAGACTAGGCCCCAATGAGCAGTTCTTC. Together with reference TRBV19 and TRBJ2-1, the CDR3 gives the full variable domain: DGGITQSPKYLFRKEGQNVTLSCEQNLNHDAMYWYRQDPGQGLRLIYYSQIVNDFQKGDIAEGYSVSREKKESFPLTVTSAQKNPTAFYLCASSIGRLGPNEQFFGPGTRLTVL.

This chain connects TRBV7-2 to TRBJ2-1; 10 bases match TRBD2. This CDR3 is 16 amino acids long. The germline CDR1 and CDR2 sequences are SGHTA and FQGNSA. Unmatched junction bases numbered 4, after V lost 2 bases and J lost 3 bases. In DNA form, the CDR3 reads TGTGCCAGCAGCTTACTTAGCGGGAGGATCTACAATGAGCAGTTCTTC. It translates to CASSLLSGRIYNEQFF.

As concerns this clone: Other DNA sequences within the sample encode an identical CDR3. CDR3 DNA: TGTGCCAGTAGTATCTGGCAGGGTAGTACCGGGGAGCTGTTTTTT. Translating gives CASSIWQGSTGELFF. The chain has TRBV19 and TRBJ2-2; perhaps TRBD1 as D (5 bases). Trimming stripped 3 bases from V and 5 bases from J, with 13 bases between. The germline V gene encodes CDR1 LNHDA and CDR2 SQIVND (reference sequence). This CDR3 is built from 15 residues.

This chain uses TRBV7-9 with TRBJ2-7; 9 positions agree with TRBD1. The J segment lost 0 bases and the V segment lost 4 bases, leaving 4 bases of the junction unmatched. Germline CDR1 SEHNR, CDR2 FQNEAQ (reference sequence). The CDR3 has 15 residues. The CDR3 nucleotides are TGTGCCAGCAGCTCAGGGACAGGGAGCTCCTACGAGCAGTACTTC. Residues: CASSSGTGSSYEQYF.

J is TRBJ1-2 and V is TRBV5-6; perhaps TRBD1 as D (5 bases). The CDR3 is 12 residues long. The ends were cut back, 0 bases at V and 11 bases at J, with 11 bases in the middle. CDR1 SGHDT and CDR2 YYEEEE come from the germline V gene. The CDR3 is CASSLGTGRYTF. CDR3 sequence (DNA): TGTGCCAGCAGCTTGGGCACAGGACGGTACACCTTC. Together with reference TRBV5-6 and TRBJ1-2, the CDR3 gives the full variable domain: DAGVTQSPTHLIKTRGQQVTLRCSPKSGHDTVSWYQQALGQGPQFIFQYYEEEERQRGNFPDRFSGHQFPNYSSELNVNALLLGDSALYLCASSLGTGRYTFGSGTRLTVV.

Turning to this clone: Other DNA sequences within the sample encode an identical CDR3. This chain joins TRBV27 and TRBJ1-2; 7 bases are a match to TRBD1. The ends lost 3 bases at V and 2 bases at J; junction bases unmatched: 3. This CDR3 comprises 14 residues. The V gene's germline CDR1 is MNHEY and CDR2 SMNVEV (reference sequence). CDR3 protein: CASSFRGANYGYTF. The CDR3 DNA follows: TGTGCCAGCAGTTTCAGGGGGGCGAACTATGGCTACACCTTC.

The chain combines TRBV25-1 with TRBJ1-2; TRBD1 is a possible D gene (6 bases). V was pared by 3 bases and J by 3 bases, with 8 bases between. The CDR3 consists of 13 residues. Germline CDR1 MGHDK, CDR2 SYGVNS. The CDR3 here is CASSDAGDYGYTF. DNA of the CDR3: TGTGCCAGCAGTGATGCAGGGGACTATGGCTACACCTTC.

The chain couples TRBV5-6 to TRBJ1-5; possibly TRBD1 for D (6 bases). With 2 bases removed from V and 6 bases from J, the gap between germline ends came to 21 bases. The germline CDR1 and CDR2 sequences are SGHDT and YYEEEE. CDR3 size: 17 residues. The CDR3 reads CASSFGGVGAARQPQHF. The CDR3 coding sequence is TGTGCCAGCAGCTTCGGGGGCGTTGGTGCCGCCCGTCAGCCCCAGCATTTT.

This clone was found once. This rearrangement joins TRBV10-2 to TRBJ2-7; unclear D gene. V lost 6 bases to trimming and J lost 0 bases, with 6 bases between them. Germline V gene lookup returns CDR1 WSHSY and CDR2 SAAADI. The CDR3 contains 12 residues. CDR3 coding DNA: TGCGCCAGCAGGTACCACTCCTACGAGCAGTACTTC. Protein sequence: CASRYHSYEQYF.

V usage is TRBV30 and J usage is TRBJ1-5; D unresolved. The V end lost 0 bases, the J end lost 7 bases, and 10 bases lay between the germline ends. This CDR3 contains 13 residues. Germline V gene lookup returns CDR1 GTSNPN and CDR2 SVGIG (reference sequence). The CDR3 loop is CAWSVGGPQPQHF. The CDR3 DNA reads TGTGCCTGGAGTGTAGGAGGGCCCCAGCCCCAGCATTTT.

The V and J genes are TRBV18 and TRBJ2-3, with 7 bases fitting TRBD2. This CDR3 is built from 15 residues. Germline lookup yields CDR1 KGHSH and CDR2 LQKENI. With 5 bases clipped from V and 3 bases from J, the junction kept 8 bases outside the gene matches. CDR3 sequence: CASSDRHGGTDTQYF. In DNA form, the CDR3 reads TGTGCCAGCTCAGACAGACACGGGGGGACAGATACGCAGTATTTT.